The text below deals with one TCR beta chain. The target antigen is unknown. The CDR3 end shows no conserved phenylalanine or tryptophan, and so a read error is likely. The data are from a study of CD8+CD57+ T cells in acquired aplastic anemia. Points from the study as a whole: In patients, CD8+CD57+ cells had lower diversity than total CD4+ and CD8+ pools.

Previously, flow cytometry had revealed CD8+CD57+ cell expansion in the patients chosen for sequencing. CDR3 and TCR beta VDJ profiling relied on genomic DNA as the template. TCRdb reprocessed the reads via MiXCR and lists one record per CDR3 protein. Found here are around 17,000 distinct CDR3 sequences, less than 45% of them singletons; the top ten hold approximately 86%. The germline gives CDR1 LNHNV, CDR2 YYDKDF (reference sequence). CDR3 size: 14 residues. The ends lost 0 bases at V and 5 bases at J; junction bases unmatched: 3. Sequenced input: CD8+CD57+ T cells sorted from PBMCs. Subset here: bead-enriched CD8+CD57+ effector memory T cells from SAA patients. V usage is TRBV15 and J usage is TRBJ2-5; 7 bases align to TRBD2. The sequence was collected from a human donor with aplastic anemia. This CDR3 reads CATSRDLGGETQYY. The DNA for the CDR3 is TGTGCCACCAGCAGAGATTTGGGAGGGGAGACCCAGTACTAC.